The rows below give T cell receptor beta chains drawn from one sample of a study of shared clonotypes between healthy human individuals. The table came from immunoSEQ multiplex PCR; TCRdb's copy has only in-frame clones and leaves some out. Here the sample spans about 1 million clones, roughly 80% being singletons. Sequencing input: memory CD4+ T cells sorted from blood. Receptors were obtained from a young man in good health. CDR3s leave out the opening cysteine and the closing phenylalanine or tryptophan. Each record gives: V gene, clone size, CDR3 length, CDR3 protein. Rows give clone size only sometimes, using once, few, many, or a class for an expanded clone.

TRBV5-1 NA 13 ASSRDFREGYEQY
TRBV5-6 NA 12 ASSLRYRDYGYT
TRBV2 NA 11 ASKYGAEYGYT
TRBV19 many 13 ASSLEGSWNTEAF
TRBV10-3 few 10 AISDSTGELF
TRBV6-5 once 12 ASSHQWGRSEQY
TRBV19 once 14 ASRDRVFRLNTEAF
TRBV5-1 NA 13 ASSSSENSGDTQY
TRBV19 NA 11 ASSLASGNTIY
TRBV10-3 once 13 AISALQGGGNGYT
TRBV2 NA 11 ASNAGLWDEQY
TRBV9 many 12 ASSVSGSYNEQF
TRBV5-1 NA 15 ASSHSEAGGSTDTQY
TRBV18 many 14 ASSPMVGARNTEAF
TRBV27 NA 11 ASRDRTGYGYT
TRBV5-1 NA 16 ASSLGPLDSRSYNEQF
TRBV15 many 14 ATSRLDRANTGELF
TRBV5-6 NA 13 ASSPTGVGRYGYT
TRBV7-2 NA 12 ASSFGSGVSEQF
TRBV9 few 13 ASSVVGQSYNEQF
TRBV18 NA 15 ASSPPTGGESTGELF
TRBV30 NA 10 AWTQNQETQY
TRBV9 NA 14 ASSVGPSGVTDTQY
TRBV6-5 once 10 ASSSPGGQAF
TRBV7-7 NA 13 ASSPGDRGNNEQF
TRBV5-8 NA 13 ASSLVTGRNQPQH
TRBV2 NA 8 ASRLETQY
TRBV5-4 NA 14 ASSRSGVTGANVLT
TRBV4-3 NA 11 ASRARGTDTQY
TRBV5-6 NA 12 ASSGTGGAETQY
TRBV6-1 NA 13 ASSRTASGANVLT
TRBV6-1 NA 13 ASSEVVGVSYGYT